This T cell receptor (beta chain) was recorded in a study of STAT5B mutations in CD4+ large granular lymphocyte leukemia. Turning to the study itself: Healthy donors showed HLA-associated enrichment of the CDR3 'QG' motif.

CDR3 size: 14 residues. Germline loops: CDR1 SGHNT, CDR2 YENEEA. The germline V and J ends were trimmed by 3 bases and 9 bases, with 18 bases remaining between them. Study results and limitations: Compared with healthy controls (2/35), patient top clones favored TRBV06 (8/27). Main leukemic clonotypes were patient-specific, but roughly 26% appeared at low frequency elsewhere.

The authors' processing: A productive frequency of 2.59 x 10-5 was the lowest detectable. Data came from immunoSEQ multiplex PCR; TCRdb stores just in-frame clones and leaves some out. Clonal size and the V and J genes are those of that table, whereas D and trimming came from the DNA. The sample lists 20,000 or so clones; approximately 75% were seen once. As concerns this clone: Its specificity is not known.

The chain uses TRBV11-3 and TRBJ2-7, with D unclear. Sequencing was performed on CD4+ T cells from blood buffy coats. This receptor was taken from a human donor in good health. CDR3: CASSFAGDLGGQYF. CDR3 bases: TGTGCCAGCAGCTTCGCAGGAGACCTAGGTGGGCAGTACTTC.